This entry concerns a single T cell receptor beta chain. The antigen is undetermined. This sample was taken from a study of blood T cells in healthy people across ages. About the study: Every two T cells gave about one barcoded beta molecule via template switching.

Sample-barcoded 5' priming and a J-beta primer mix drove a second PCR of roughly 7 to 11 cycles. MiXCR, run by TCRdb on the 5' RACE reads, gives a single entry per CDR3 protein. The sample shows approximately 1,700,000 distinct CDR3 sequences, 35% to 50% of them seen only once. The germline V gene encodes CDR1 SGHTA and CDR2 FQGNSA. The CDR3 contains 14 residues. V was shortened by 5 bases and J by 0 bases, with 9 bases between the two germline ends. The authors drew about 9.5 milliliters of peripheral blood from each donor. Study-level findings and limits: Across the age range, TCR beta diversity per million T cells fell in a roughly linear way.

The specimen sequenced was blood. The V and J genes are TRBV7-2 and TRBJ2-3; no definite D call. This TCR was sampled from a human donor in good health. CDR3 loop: CASSDSESTDTQYF. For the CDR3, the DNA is TGTGCCAGCAGCGACTCGGAGAGCACAGATACGCAGTATTTT. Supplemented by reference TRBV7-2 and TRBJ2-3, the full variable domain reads GAGVSQSPSNKVTEKGKDVELRCDPISGHTALYWYRQSLGQGLEFLIYFQGNSAPDKSGLPSDRFSAERTGGSVSTLTIQRTQQEDSAVYLCASSDSESTDTQYFGPGTRLTVL.